This is a list of T cell receptor beta chains from one sample in a study of T cells in Graves' hyperthyroidism and ophthalmopathy. One entry per CDR3 protein results from TCRdb running MiXCR on the multiplex PCR reads. The sample shows more than 500,000 distinct CDR3 sequences, approximately 48% of them seen only once. Sequencing was carried out using peripheral blood or thyroid tissue (not recorded which). The receptors shown here come from an adult woman with Graves' disease, either hyperthyroidism or ophthalmopathy (not recorded which). Both conserved end residues are part of each CDR3. D genes are given only for firm matches. Some rows have no size entry. The others give once, few or many, or a class for an expanded clone.

J,D,length,size,V,CDR3,DNA
TRBJ1-4,-,14,-,TRBV10-3,CAISRSVTNEKLFF,TGTGCCATCAGTAGGAGTGTAACTAATGAAAAACTGTTTTTT
TRBJ2-5,-,14,few,TRBV2,CASSEFGGQETQYF,TGTGCCAGCAGCGAGTTTGGGGGGCAGGAGACCCAGTACTTC
TRBJ1-4,-,15,many,TRBV5-1,CASSVGRTTNEKLFF,TGCGCCAGCAGCGTGGGAAGAACAACTAATGAAAAACTGTTTTTT
TRBJ2-7,-,13,-,TRBV5-4,CASSSYRAREQYF,TGTGCCAGCAGCTCTTATAGGGCTCGTGAGCAGTACTTC
TRBJ1-5,-,12,few,TRBV19,CASRVGGQPQHF,TGTGCCAGCCGAGTAGGCGGTCAGCCCCAGCATTTT
TRBJ2-7,TRBD2,15,-,TRBV20-1,CSARRLAGNSYEQYF,TGCAGTGCGCGACGACTAGCGGGAAACTCCTACGAGCAGTACTTC
TRBJ2-2,TRBD2,18,once,TRBV5-4,CASSTGLGAGGTTGELFF,TGTGCCAGCAGCACGGGTCTCGGCGCGGGAGGGACCACCGGGGAGCTGTTTTTT
TRBJ1-2,-,13,-,TRBV30,CAWSVRGTYGYTF,TGTGCCTGGAGTGTACGAGGGACCTATGGCTACACCTTC
TRBJ1-2,-,15,-,TRBV7-8,CASSLSPGARDGYTF,TGTGCCAGCAGCTTAAGTCCAGGAGCTAGGGACGGCTACACCTTC
TRBJ2-1,TRBD2,14,few,TRBV6-1,CAIKWTSTNGEQFF,TGTGCCATCAAATGGACTAGCACTAATGGTGAGCAGTTCTTC
TRBJ2-7,-,12,-,TRBV29-1,CSVVRGGYEQYF,TGCAGCGTTGTTAGGGGAGGTTACGAGCAGTACTTC
TRBJ1-1,TRBD1,17,-,TRBV14,CASSHRDRGDLYTEAFF,TGTGCCAGCAGCCACCGGGACAGGGGGGATTTGTACACTGAAGCTTTCTTT
TRBJ1-1,TRBD1,15,-,TRBV2,CASREWTGANTEAFF,TGTGCCAGCAGGGAGTGGACAGGCGCCAACACTGAAGCTTTCTTT
TRBJ1-1,TRBD1,16,many,TRBV7-2,CASSSFPGQGATEAFF,TGTGCCAGCAGCTCTTTCCCCGGACAGGGGGCTACTGAAGCTTTCTTT
TRBJ1-1,-,15,many,TRBV10-3,CAISDREGRNTEAFF,TGTGCCATCAGTGACAGAGAGGGCCGGAACACTGAAGCTTTCTTT
TRBJ1-4,-,15,-,TRBV2,CACQTSSATNEKLFF,TGTGCCTGTCAGACCAGCTCGGCAACTAATGAAAAACTGTTTTTT
TRBJ2-3,TRBD2,15,many,TRBV10-3,CAIREASGSTDTQYF,TGTGCCATCAGAGAGGCTAGCGGGAGCACAGATACGCAGTATTTT
TRBJ1-1,-,13,-,TRBV20-1,CSVRGSLNTEAFF,TGCAGTGTCAGGGGCAGTTTGAACACTGAAGCTTTCTTT
TRBJ2-7,TRBD1,14,-,TRBV20-1,CSAERGQGAEEQYF,TGCAGTGCTGAACGGGGACAGGGGGCTGAGGAGCAGTACTTC
TRBJ2-2,TRBD2,17,few,TRBV5-4,CASSLDGLAGSAGELFF,TGTGCCAGCAGCTTGGATGGTCTAGCGGGATCCGCCGGGGAGCTGTTTTTT
TRBJ1-3,-,12,many,TRBV6-6,CASSRQGNTIYF,TGTGCCAGCAGCAGACAGGGAAACACCATATATTTT
TRBJ2-5,TRBD2,15,-,TRBV7-9,CASSPPSGGGETQYF,TGTGCCAGCAGCCCCCCTTCGGGGGGGGGAGAGACCCAGTACTTC
TRBJ2-7,TRBD2,12,once,TRBV10-2,CASGGGAYEQYF,TGCGCCAGCGGCGGGGGGGCGTACGAGCAGTACTTC
TRBJ1-5,-,15,few,TRBV2,CASSRRGDSNQPQHF,TGTGCCAGCAGTCGCCGAGGGGATAGCAATCAGCCCCAGCATTTT
TRBJ1-5,-,16,few,TRBV6-2/TRBV6-3,CASSYHADSYNQPQHF,TGTGCCAGCAGTTATCACGCGGACAGCTACAATCAGCCCCAGCATTTT
TRBJ1-2,-,13,-,TRBV7-9,CASSHRALSGYTF,TGTGCCAGCAGCCACCGGGCCCTGTCTGGCTACACCTTC
TRBJ1-2,-,13,-,TRBV2,CASSGPEGYGYTF,TGTGCCAGCAGTGGGCCGGAAGGCTATGGCTACACCTTC
TRBJ1-3,TRBD1,14,-,TRBV15,CATGDRGTGNTIYF,TGTGCCACCGGGGACAGGGGGACTGGAAACACCATATATTTT
TRBJ2-2,TRBD2,16,many,TRBV4-2,CASSRAGGSKTGELFF,TGTGCCAGCAGCCGGGCGGGGGGGTCAAAAACCGGGGAGCTGTTTTTT
TRBJ1-2,-,15,-,TRBV7-9,CASSLIFGANYGYTF,TGTGCCAGCAGCTTAATCTTCGGAGCTAACTATGGCTACACCTTC
TRBJ2-5,TRBD2,15,-,TRBV6-5,CASSEAFGRRETQYF,TGTGCCAGCAGTGAAGCGTTCGGGAGGCGAGAGACCCAGTACTTC
TRBJ1-1,-,11,-,TRBV7-1,CASSSGWVAFF,TGTGCCAGCAGCTCAGGGTGGGTAGCTTTCTTT
TRBJ2-5,TRBD1,15,-,TRBV24-1,CATSAGQGVWETQYF,TGTGCCACCAGTGCAGGACAGGGGGTTTGGGAGACCCAGTACTTC
TRBJ2-7,TRBD2,13,-,TRBV20-1,CSAPRGGSYEQYF,TGCAGTGCTCCCCGGGGAGGGTCCTACGAGCAGTACTTC
TRBJ2-5,-,15,-,TRBV7-9,CASSFRARRQETQYF,TGTGCCAGCAGCTTCCGGGCCCGGAGACAAGAGACCCAGTACTTC
TRBJ2-2,TRBD2,18,few,TRBV11-3,CASSLGGFSGSFGGELFF,TGTGCCAGCAGCTTAGGCGGTTTTAGCGGGAGCTTTGGCGGGGAGCTGTTTTTT
TRBJ1-1,-,13,-,TRBV24-1,CARDSGGRTEAFF,TGTGCTAGAGATTCCGGGGGAAGGACTGAAGCTTTCTTT
TRBJ1-5,-,14,-,TRBV12-3/TRBV12-4,CASSLDGPHQPQHF,TGTGCCAGCAGCTTAGACGGGCCGCATCAGCCCCAGCATTTT
TRBJ1-1,-,13,-,TRBV7-9,CASSSRQNTEAFF,TGTGCCAGCAGCTCCCGACAGAACACTGAAGCTTTCTTT
TRBJ2-7,-,13,few,TRBV30,CAWKRSFSYEQYF,TGTGCCTGGAAGCGGAGCTTCTCCTACGAGCAGTACTTC
TRBJ1-4,TRBD1,15,-,TRBV2,CASSLGTGTNEKLFF,TGTGCCAGCAGCTTGGGGACAGGGACTAATGAAAAACTGTTTTTT
TRBJ1-2,-,11,-,TRBV7-9,CASTGRGGYTF,TGTGCCAGCACCGGGCGGGGTGGCTACACCTTC
TRBJ1-4,TRBD1,17,few,TRBV15,CATSRPAFGTDREKLFF,TGTGCCACCAGCAGACCGGCATTCGGGACAGATCGAGAAAAACTGTTTTTT
TRBJ1-4,-,16,-,TRBV5-4,CASSQGIYTTNEKLFF,TGCGCCAGCAGCCAGGGAATCTATACAACTAATGAAAAACTGTTTTTT
TRBJ1-6,-,12,-,TRBV15,CATSKSNSPLHF,TGTGCCACCAGCAAGAGTAATTCACCCCTCCACTTT
TRBJ1-1,-,14,many,TRBV7-2,CASSWGGENTEAFF,TGTGCCAGCAGCTGGGGCGGGGAGAACACTGAAGCTTTCTTT
TRBJ2-3,-,18,few,TRBV29-1,CSVASFPRGRSSTDTQYF,TGCAGCGTTGCCTCATTCCCACGGGGGAGATCCAGCACAGATACGCAGTATTTT
TRBJ2-2,-,16,many,TRBV20-1,CSARGGSTANTGELFF,TGCAGTGCTAGAGGAGGTTCCACGGCGAACACCGGGGAGCTGTTTTTT
TRBJ1-2,-,12,many,TRBV6-1,CASGLDSYGYTF,TGTGCCAGCGGGTTGGACAGCTATGGCTACACCTTC
TRBJ1-3,-,14,-,TRBV7-9,CASSLESPGNTIYF,TGTGCCAGCAGCTTAGAGTCCCCCGGAAACACCATATATTTT
TRBJ1-1,-,15,many,TRBV5-1,CASSLGYATNTEAFF,TGCGCCAGCAGCTTGGGATACGCGACGAACACTGAAGCTTTCTTT
TRBJ1-3,-,13,-,TRBV7-2,CASSFGPGNTIYF,TGTGCCAGCAGCTTTGGGCCTGGAAACACCATATATTTT
TRBJ1-3,-,15,-,TRBV18,CASSPPSRSGNTIYF,TGTGCCAGCTCACCACCATCGCGTTCTGGAAACACCATATATTTT
TRBJ2-7,-,13,few,TRBV29-1,CSSLGGTVYEQYF,TGCAGCTCCCTAGGGGGGACAGTGTACGAGCAGTACTTC
TRBJ1-6,-,14,-,TRBV20-1,CSAREHSENSPLHF,TGCAGTGCTAGAGAACACAGTGAAAATTCACCCCTCCACTTT
TRBJ1-5,-,13,many,TRBV4-3,CASSQDLEQPQHF,TGCGCCAGCAGCCAAGACCTGGAACAGCCCCAGCATTTT
TRBJ1-2,-,13,many,TRBV7-2,CASSPQGNYGYTF,TGTGCCAGCAGCCCTCAGGGCAACTATGGCTACACCTTC
TRBJ2-2,-,15,many,TRBV7-3,CASSLTVSNTGELFF,TGTGCCAGCAGCTTAACTGTGTCGAACACCGGGGAGCTGTTTTTT
TRBJ1-4,-,14,-,TRBV3-1,CACSARTANEKLFF,TGTGCCTGCAGCGCGAGGACAGCAAATGAAAAACTGTTTTTT
TRBJ1-1,-,12,-,TRBV30,CAWSVGPPEAFF,TGTGCCTGGAGTGTAGGTCCCCCTGAAGCTTTCTTT